This T cell receptor (beta chain) was observed in a study of cytomegalovirus exposure and HLA in healthy donors. Study-level points and caveats: In vitro experiments confirmed that a few CMV-associated chains were specific for CMV antigens.

For this clone: The antigen is undetermined.

The CDR3 consists of 17 residues. V shed 4 bases, J shed 4 bases, and the junction held 6 bases outside the gene matches. CDR1 and CDR2 (germline): SGHDT, YYEEEE. Generated by immunoSEQ multiplex PCR, the TCRdb table keeps only in-frame clones and is missing some. The sample lists approximately 82,000 clones; 85% to 95% were seen once. The TCR sequence derives from a young woman in good health and CMV-seronegative. This sequence joins TRBV5-6 and TRBJ2-2, with TRBD2 matching over 14 bases. The sample comprised PBMCs. DNA for the CDR3: TGTGCCAGCAGCAAGGGACTAGCGGGAGCGGTCACCGGGGAGCTGTTTTTT. This gives the protein CASSKGLAGAVTGELFF.